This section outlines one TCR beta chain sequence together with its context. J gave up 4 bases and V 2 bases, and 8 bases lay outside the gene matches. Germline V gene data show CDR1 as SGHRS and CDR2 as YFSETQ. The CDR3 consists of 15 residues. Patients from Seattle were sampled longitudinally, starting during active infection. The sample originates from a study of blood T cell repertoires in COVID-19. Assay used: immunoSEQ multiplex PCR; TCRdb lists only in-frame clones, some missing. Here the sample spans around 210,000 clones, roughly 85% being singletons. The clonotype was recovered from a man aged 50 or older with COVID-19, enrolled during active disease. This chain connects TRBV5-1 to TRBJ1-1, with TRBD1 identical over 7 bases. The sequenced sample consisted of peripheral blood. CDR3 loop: CASSLLAQGSTEAFF. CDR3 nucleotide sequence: TGCGCCAGCAGCTTACTGGCACAGGGGTCCACTGAAGCTTTCTTT.